This T cell receptor (beta chain) was sequenced for a study of cytomegalovirus exposure and HLA in healthy donors. General study findings and limits: Analyses of presence/absence relied on an assumption of roughly uniform sequencing depth across donors. Sequencing artifact likely explains a cluster of highly shared sequence variants. It was reportedly the case that the classifier diagnosed cytomegalovirus status with high specificity and sensitivity.

It was with 60 Vbeta and 13 Jbeta primers that the PCR ran. TCRdb keeps only in-frame clones here, not all; method: immunoSEQ multiplex PCR. The repertoire holds roughly 200,000 clones, with approximately 82% as singletons. A note on this clone: The antigen remains undetermined.

The CDR3 is 14 amino acids. The germline V and J ends were trimmed by 7 bases and 0 bases, with 10 bases remaining between them. CDR1 is MDHEN, CDR2 SYDVKM, per germline. The donors gave bone marrow, and they were healthy. The specimen was PBMCs. The chain combines TRBV28 with TRBJ1-5; D is ambiguous. The clonotype comes from a woman between 40 and 55 years old in good health and CMV-seronegative. The CDR3 loop reads CASKGSVSNQPQHF. The CDR3 DNA reads as TGTGCCAGCAAAGGTAGCGTTAGCAATCAGCCCCAGCATTTT.